This T cell receptor beta chain was captured by sequencing in a study of blood T cell repertoires in COVID-19. Study-wide background: T cells, B-cell-depleted T cells, or PBMCs provided the cDNA or gDNA that served as material.

In germline, CDR1 is MNHEY, CDR2 SMNVEV (reference sequence). This CDR3 spans 13 amino acids. The V and J ends lost 7 bases and 7 bases, in that order; junction bases with no gene match: 6. Produced via immunoSEQ multiplex PCR; TCRdb's table is partial and in-frame only. The data contain a few hundred thousand clones, roughly 87% of them seen just once; the ten biggest clones take up approximately 7.2%. The sequenced sample consisted of PBMCs or T cells enriched from blood (not recorded which). This chain joins TRBV27 and TRBJ2-1, with 8 bases matching TRBD1. The clonotype comes from a man aged 25-45 years in a cohort exposed to, infected with or recovered from COVID-19 (not recorded which). The CDR3 nucleotides read TGTGCCAGCAACCCCCGGACAGGGAATGAGCAGTTCTTC. Translation: CASNPRTGNEQFF.